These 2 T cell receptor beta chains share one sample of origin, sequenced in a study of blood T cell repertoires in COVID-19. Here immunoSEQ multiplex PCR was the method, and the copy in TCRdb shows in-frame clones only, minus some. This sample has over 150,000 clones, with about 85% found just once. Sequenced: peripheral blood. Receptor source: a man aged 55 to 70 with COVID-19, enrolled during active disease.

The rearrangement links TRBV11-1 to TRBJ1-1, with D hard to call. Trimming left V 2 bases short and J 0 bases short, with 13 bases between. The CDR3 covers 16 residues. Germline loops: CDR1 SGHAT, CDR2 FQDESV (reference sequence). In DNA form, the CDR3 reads TGTGCCAGCAGCTTAATTGCAGTGACAATGAACACTGAAGCTTTCTTT. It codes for CASSLIAVTMNTEAFF.

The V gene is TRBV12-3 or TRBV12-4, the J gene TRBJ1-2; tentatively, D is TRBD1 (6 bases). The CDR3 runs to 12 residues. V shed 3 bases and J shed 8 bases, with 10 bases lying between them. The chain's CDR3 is CASSFWGRGYTF. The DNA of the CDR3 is TGTGCCAGCAGTTTCTGGGGGCGAGGCTACACCTTC.